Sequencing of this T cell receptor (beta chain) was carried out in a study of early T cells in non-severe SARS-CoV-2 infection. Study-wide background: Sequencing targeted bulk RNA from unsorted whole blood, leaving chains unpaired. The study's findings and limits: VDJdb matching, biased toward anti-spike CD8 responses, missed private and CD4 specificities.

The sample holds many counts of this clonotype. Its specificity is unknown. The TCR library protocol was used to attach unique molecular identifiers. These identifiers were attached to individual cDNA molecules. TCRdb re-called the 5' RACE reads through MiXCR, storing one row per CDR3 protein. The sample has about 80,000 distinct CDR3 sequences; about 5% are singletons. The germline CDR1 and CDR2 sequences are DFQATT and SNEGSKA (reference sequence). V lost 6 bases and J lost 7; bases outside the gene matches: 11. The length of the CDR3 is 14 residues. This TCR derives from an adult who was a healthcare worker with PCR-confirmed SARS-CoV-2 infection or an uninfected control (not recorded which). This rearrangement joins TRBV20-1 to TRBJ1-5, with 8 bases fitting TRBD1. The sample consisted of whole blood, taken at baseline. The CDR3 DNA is TGCAGTGCCGTTAGGACAGGGAGTTACCAGCCCCAGCATTTT. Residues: CSAVRTGSYQPQHF.